This paragraph covers one T cell receptor beta chain sequence. The data were obtained in a study of blood T cell repertoires in COVID-19. Looking at the study overall: There were acute and convalescent COVID-19 samples, and they came from the United States, Italy and Spain. PBMCs, B-cell-depleted T cells, or T cells were the source of the cDNA or gDNA that made up the material.

The protocol was immunoSEQ multiplex PCR, while the TCRdb copy is restricted to in-frame clones and leaves out a portion. The table lists under 400,000 clones, 80% to 90% of them singletons, with about 4% in the top ten. The CDR3 is made up of 16 amino acids. The germline V gene has CDR1 MNHEY and CDR2 SMNVEV (reference sequence). Losses at the gene ends were 5 bases for V and 6 bases for J; bases not matched to a gene: 12. Enrolled through a virtual design, the participants were between about 18 and 100 years of age and came from approximately 25 US areas. Clinical history reported by participants formed the basis on which cohorts were assigned.

This sequence joins TRBV27 and TRBJ2-3, with TRBD2 identical over 9 bases. The receptor was isolated from a woman aged 40-49 years with acute COVID-19. Material: PBMCs or T cells enriched from blood (not recorded which). The CDR3 DNA is TGTGCCAGCAGTGCAGCCCCCCGTAGCGGGGGCGATACGCAGTATTTT. Its protein is CASSAAPRSGGDTQYF.